Shown below are 18 T cell receptor beta chains from a single sample sequenced in a study of OX40 agonist ivuxolimab in advanced cancers. Method: immunoSEQ multiplex PCR; TCRdb's copy keeps in-frame clones and lacks some. The sample includes roughly 60,000 clones, 65% to 90% seen only once; the top ten take roughly 0.88%. Material: CD4+ or CD8+ T cells sorted from blood, obtained in a trial of the OX40 agonist ivuxolimab. These receptors all come from an adult with an advanced solid tumor such as melanoma, head and neck, liver or kidney cancer.

This chain connects TRBV27 to TRBJ2-1, with D tentatively TRBD2 (5 bases). Trimming stripped 0 bases from V and 6 bases from J, with 12 bases between. The length of the CDR3 is 15 residues. CDR1 MNHEY and CDR2 SMNVEV come from the germline V gene (reference sequence). The CDR3 nucleotides are TGTGCCAGCAGTTTATCGGCACGGGAAACCAATGAGCAGTTCTTC. Amino acids: CASSLSARETNEQFF.

CDR3 sequence (DNA): TGTGCCAGCAGCGCGAGGGGGACAGCGAACACTGAAGCTTTCTTT. Residues: CASSARGTANTEAFF. J is TRBJ1-1 and V is TRBV6-5; 7 bases match TRBD1. The CDR3 has 15 amino acids. The ends lost 6 bases at V and 1 base at J; junction bases unmatched: 8. Germline CDR1 is MNHEY and CDR2 is SVGAGI.

This chain joins TRBV6-5 and TRBJ2-1, with 9 bases fitting TRBD2. CDR3 length equals 14 residues. Germline trimming cut 6 bases from V and 7 bases from J; bases unmatched to any gene: 7. The germline V gene has CDR1 MNHEY and CDR2 SVGAGI. The CDR3: CASRRLAEMNEQFF. The CDR3 region has the DNA TGTGCCAGCAGACGACTAGCGGAAATGAATGAGCAGTTCTTC.

This chain joins TRBV7-9 and TRBJ2-1; the D is unclear. The length of the CDR3 is 13 residues. The germline V gene has CDR1 SEHNR and CDR2 FQNEAQ (reference sequence). V dropped 6 bases and J dropped 5 bases, with 11 bases sitting between them. The CDR3 nucleotides are TGTGCCAGCAGTTCAGGCGCCAACAATGAGCAGTTCTTC. Protein sequence: CASSSGANNEQFF.

The chain recombines TRBV11-2 with TRBJ1-1; D gene ambiguous. In germline, CDR1 is SGHAT, CDR2 FQNNGV. The CDR3 covers 16 residues. Trimming stripped 0 bases from V and 0 bases from J, with 11 bases between. The CDR3, as DNA: TGTGCCAGCAGCTTAGAAGCCCCCGGTGTGAACACTGAAGCTTTCTTT. Translation: CASSLEAPGVNTEAFF.

There are a few counts of this clone. The gene calls are TRBV7-2 and TRBJ2-5; no reliable D call. There are 13 residues in the CDR3. The V end lost 2 bases, the J end lost 1 base, and 5 bases lay between the germline ends. The V gene's germline CDR1 is SGHTA and CDR2 FQGNSA. CDR3 residues: CASSLRRQETQYF. CDR3 nucleotides: TGTGCCAGCAGCTTAAGGCGCCAAGAGACCCAGTACTTC.

This chain connects TRBV5-1 to TRBJ2-7; D remains unclear. This CDR3 contains 11 residues. The V end was cut by 3 bases, the J end by 4 bases, with 5 bases between. Per germline, CDR1 SGHRS and CDR2 YFSETQ. This CDR3 is CASSSHYEQYF. DNA for the CDR3: TGCGCCAGCAGCTCACATTACGAGCAGTACTTC.

This clone occurred once. The genes are TRBV5-5 and TRBJ2-1; D is possibly TRBD1 (6 bases). Trimming cost V 0 bases and J 1 base, with 8 bases left between them. CDR3 length equals 15 residues. Per germline, CDR1 SGHKS and CDR2 YYEKEE (reference sequence). This CDR3 reads CASSLVQGSYNEQFF. DNA of the CDR3: TGTGCCAGCAGCTTGGTACAGGGATCCTACAATGAGCAGTTCTTC.

The chain is built from TRBV11-2 and TRBJ2-4; the D is unclear. CDR3 size: 15 residues. CDR1 is SGHAT, CDR2 FQNNGV, per germline. V lost 4 bases and J 3 bases, leaving 13 bases between the germline ends. The CDR3 loop reads CASSSPGLGKNIQYF. In DNA, the CDR3 is TGTGCCAGCAGCTCCCCCGGCTTGGGCAAAAACATTCAGTACTTC.

The rearrangement uses TRBV7-8 and TRBJ2-3; TRBD1 or TRBD2 may be the D gene (6 bases each). In germline, CDR1 is SGHVS, CDR2 FQNEAQ. The CDR3 has 18 residues. The ends were cut back, 3 bases at V and 0 bases at J, with 19 bases in the middle. The CDR3 loop reads CASSFPWGLARSTDTQYF. The CDR3 DNA reads TGTGCCAGCAGCTTCCCCTGGGGGCTAGCGAGGAGCACAGATACGCAGTATTTT.

The chain links TRBV5-1 to TRBJ1-2; weak D call: TRBD1 (6 bases). Germline CDR1 and CDR2: SGHRS and YFSETQ. V lost 8 bases and J 4 bases, leaving 15 bases between the germline ends. This CDR3 has 13 amino acids. In DNA form, the CDR3 reads TGCGCCAGTAACAGGGTCCCTTTCTATGGCTACACCTTC. Its translation: CASNRVPFYGYTF.

The chain combines TRBV2 with TRBJ2-1; TRBD1 matches at 8 bases. V lost 6 bases to trimming and J lost 14 bases; unmatched junction nucleotides: 12. Germline values: CDR1 SNHLY, CDR2 FYNNEI. There are 13 residues in the CDR3. This chain's CDR3 is CASRWTGTADKFF. The CDR3 region has the DNA TGTGCCAGCAGGTGGACAGGGACGGCGGATAAGTTCTTC.

This chain links TRBV9 with TRBJ1-4; D is ambiguous. From germline, CDR1 is SGDLS and CDR2 YYNGEE. This CDR3 has 14 amino acids. Trimming removed 0 bases from V and 8 bases from J, with 11 bases in between. This CDR3 is CASSVAEVGEKLFF. The CDR3 DNA sequence: TGTGCCAGCAGCGTAGCGGAGGTTGGCGAAAAACTGTTTTTT.

This chain uses TRBV19 with TRBJ2-2; no clear D gene. V was shortened by 6 bases and J by 6 bases, with 11 bases between the two germline ends. Germline CDR1 is LNHDA and CDR2 is SQIVND (reference sequence). There are 13 residues in the CDR3. CDR3 loop: CASRSRVSGELFF. CDR3 nucleotide sequence: TGTGCCAGTAGATCTCGGGTCTCCGGGGAGCTGTTTTTT.

V and J are TRBV4-2 and TRBJ2-7, with 9 bases fitting TRBD1. This CDR3 region has 18 residues. Germline CDR1 and CDR2: LGHNA and YNFKEQ. V dropped 0 bases and J dropped 3; count of bases not matched to a gene: 12. DNA for the CDR3: TGTGCCAGCAGCCAAGACATCCTCCCGGGACAGGGTAACTACGAGCAGTACTTC. Amino acids: CASSQDILPGQGNYEQYF.

The J gene is TRBJ2-6, the V gene TRBV18; 10 bases are a match to TRBD1. The CDR3 is 18 amino acids. Germline assignment: CDR1 KGHSH and CDR2 LQKENI. Trimming at V came to 1 base and at J to 2 bases, leaving 5 bases not matched to a gene. The CDR3 sequence: CASSPLPGQGAGANVLTF. The CDR3 DNA follows: TGTGCCAGCTCACCACTTCCCGGACAGGGGGCTGGGGCCAACGTCCTGACTTTC.

The J gene is TRBJ2-1, the V gene TRBV5-4; 9 bases fit TRBD1. Germline V gene data show CDR1 as SGHNT and CDR2 as YYREEE (reference sequence). CDR3 size: 16 residues. V was pared by 4 bases and J by 3 bases, with 8 bases of the junction left unmatched. In DNA form, the CDR3 reads TGTGCCAGCAGCGGGGGCCGGACAGGGGTCTACAATGAGCAGTTCTTC. It translates to CASSGGRTGVYNEQFF.

This sequence joins TRBV28 and TRBJ2-7; 9 bases line up with TRBD1. This CDR3 is 15 amino acids long. V trimming: 6 bases; J trimming: 5 bases; junction bases outside the gene matches: 11. Per the germline V gene, CDR1 is MDHEN and CDR2 is SYDVKM. The CDR3: CASSPTGGWEDEQYF. Here the CDR3 DNA reads TGTGCCAGCAGCCCTACAGGGGGCTGGGAGGACGAGCAGTACTTC.